The rows below give T cell receptor beta chains drawn from one sample of a study of post-analysis software for immune sequencing data. TCRdb analysed the PCR reads with MiXCR anew, one entry per CDR3 protein. The table records some 260,000 distinct CDR3 sequences, 35% to 40% of them present only once. The sample comprised blood. The receptors originated from a girl aged 10 to 17 with multiple sclerosis. Each CDR3 is given with its conserved first and last residue. Each record gives: V gene, J gene, CDR3 protein.

TRBV7-3	TRBJ2-6	CASSLASVAGANVLTF
TRBV27	TRBJ2-3	CASSATGSMNTQYF
TRBV4-1	-	CASTAVGSSYNEQYF
TRBV12-3/TRBV12-4	TRBJ1-5	CASSPRGGGNQPQHF
TRBV5-1	TRBJ2-3	CASLAGTSTSTDTQYF
TRBV10-3	TRBJ1-2	CAISEGTGYGYTF
TRBV20-1	TRBJ1-2	CSARGYTNYGYTF
TRBV20-1	TRBJ2-6	CSAIGQFLSGANVRTF
TRBV20-1	TRBJ2-1	CSARDPVAGDYNEQFF
TRBV12-3/TRBV12-4	TRBJ2-3	CASSPGLVPDTQYF
TRBV29-1	TRBJ1-1	CSVEAGKAEAFF
TRBV4-2	TRBJ2-5	CASSQDSQPGETQYF
TRBV7-8	-	CARSLALRSYEQYF
TRBV5-6	TRBJ1-1	CASSFSSTEAFF
TRBV27	TRBJ1-2	CASSLTGTAFNYGYTF
TRBV4-2	TRBJ2-7	CASSQGLADASYEQYF
TRBV11-2	TRBJ2-2	CASSTRTSDTGELFF
TRBV28	TRBJ2-7	CASSLWPGVSYEQYF
TRBV20-1	TRBJ2-5	CSAKGTGGHQETQYF
TRBV7-9	TRBJ1-1	CASSPPRTGGEAFF
TRBV6-5	TRBJ1-1	CASSVQGGLKAFF
TRBV2	TRBJ2-7	CASRLQEYEQYF
TRBV3-1	TRBJ2-1	CASSPLTSGRSNEQFF
TRBV6-1	TRBJ1-5	CAIMDSGNQPQHF
TRBV6-4	-	CASSEGGRSYNEQYF
TRBV14	TRBJ2-1	CASSLRLAGGHEQFF
TRBV20-1	TRBJ2-2	CSARVPYTGELFF
TRBV5-1	TRBJ2-5	CASTDSGKETQYF
TRBV12-3/TRBV12-4	TRBJ2-1	CASRGSGGPWYEQFF
TRBV9	TRBJ2-5	CASSSPGTGGAGETQYF
TRBV29-1	TRBJ2-2	CSVDRGYTGELFF
TRBV7-3	TRBJ2-5	CASSLTRGRAVGNEQYF
TRBV6-1	TRBJ2-6	CASRQAGLSSGANVLTF
TRBV12-3/TRBV12-4	TRBJ1-5	CASSLGNSLNQPQHF
TRBV20-1	TRBJ2-7	CSASLGQGSYEQYF
TRBV6-5	TRBJ1-5	CASSYSYSGTRINQPQHF
TRBV10-3	TRBJ2-1	CAITYDPYNEQFF
TRBV13	TRBJ2-3	CASSLVDGTSTDTQYF
TRBV6-6	TRBJ2-4	CASSYSDSRAKNIQYF
TRBV5-1	TRBJ1-3	CASSTSGTSGNTIYF
TRBV20-1	TRBJ2-6	CSASRHSGANVLTF
TRBV2	TRBJ2-2	CASSSPRGSGEPGELFF
TRBV19	TRBJ1-1	CATGKGTAFF
TRBV28	TRBJ1-4	CASSSPTLNEKLFF
TRBV20-1	TRBJ2-5	CSTRDLAGEETQYF
TRBV5-6	TRBJ2-2	CASSSGMGENTGELFF
TRBV20-1	TRBJ1-5	CSAPRDRVNQPQHF
TRBV24-1	TRBJ2-1	CATSGKGLAGGIEQFF
TRBV5-1	TRBJ2-5	CASSRGTGTVGETQYF
TRBV9	TRBJ1-2	CASSGRPGTGYGYTF
TRBV6-5	TRBJ2-5	CASSPHGISQETQYF
TRBV6-6	TRBJ1-1	CASSYVPSEAFF
TRBV3-1	TRBJ2-3	CASSPTENTQYF
TRBV15	TRBJ2-3	CATSRGRGYTDTQYF
TRBV28	TRBJ1-2	CASSLRTGVYGYTF
TRBV11-2	TRBJ1-1	CASSHDTRNAEAFF
TRBV5-1	TRBJ2-1	CASRSAAAHNEQFF
TRBV6-6	TRBJ1-4	CASRLTGTENEKLFF
TRBV29-1	TRBJ2-5	CSVEGTGAEQETQYF